Presented here are 8 T cell receptor beta chains from one specimen sequenced in a study of cytomegalovirus exposure and HLA in healthy donors. This PCR relied on a set of 60 Vbeta primers and 13 Jbeta primers. Clones were sequenced by immunoSEQ multiplex PCR, and TCRdb holds only the in-frame ones, with some missing. The sample has roughly 130,000 clones, 80% seen once. Sequenced: PBMCs. All receptors derive from a human donor in good health.

The chain links TRBV18 to TRBJ2-2; tentative D call: TRBD1 (6 bases). Germline CDR1 is KGHSH and CDR2 is LQKENI. The V end lost 10 bases, the J end lost 2 bases, and 14 bases lay between the germline ends. The CDR3 has 14 amino acids. CDR3 amino acids: CATSWTDNTGELFF. In DNA, the CDR3 is TGTGCCACCTCCTGGACAGATAACACCGGGGAGCTGTTTTTT.

The chain links TRBV10-1 to TRBJ2-7; possible D gene TRBD2, 5 bases. Trimming removed 6 bases from V and 1 base from J, with 10 bases in between. In germline, CDR1 is WNHNN, CDR2 SYGVQD (reference sequence). CDR3 size: 13 residues. The CDR3 sequence is CASSRGTSYEQYF. CDR3 nucleotides: TGCGCCAGCAGCCGGGGAACGTCCTACGAGCAGTACTTC.

This chain joins TRBV7-9 and TRBJ2-1; a possible D gene is TRBD2 (5 bases). This CDR3 contains 17 residues. Germline loops: CDR1 SEHNR, CDR2 FQNEAQ (reference sequence). V gave up 3 bases and J gave up 2 bases, with 17 bases separating them. DNA for the CDR3: TGTGCCAGCAGCTTGGTGGAGGTGCTAGCCCCCTACAATGAGCAGTTCTTC. This encodes CASSLVEVLAPYNEQFF.

The J gene is TRBJ1-5, the V gene TRBV7-2; 7 nucleotides line up with TRBD1. The CDR3 is 13 amino acids. V lost 5 bases and J lost 5; bases outside the gene matches: 3. In germline, CDR1 is SGHTA, CDR2 FQGNSA. The CDR3 loop is CASSQTGDQPQHF. CDR3 bases: TGTGCCAGCAGCCAAACAGGGGATCAGCCCCAGCATTTT.

Regarding this clone: The sample carries other DNA sequences with the same CDR3. J is TRBJ1-1 and V is TRBV7-6, with unresolved D. This CDR3 has 13 amino acids. Germline V gives CDR1 SGHVS, CDR2 FNYEAQ. V lost 3 bases, J lost 1 base, and 6 bases lay in between. The CDR3 region has the DNA TGTGCCAGCAGCTTTAGTAGGAACACTGAAGCTTTCTTT. Translation: CASSFSRNTEAFF.

The gene calls are TRBV7-8 and TRBJ2-7; 8 nucleotides agree with TRBD1. Trimming took 5 bases from V and 1 from J; bases not matched to a gene: 10. The CDR3 has 16 residues. Germline loops: CDR1 SGHVS, CDR2 FQNEAQ. As DNA, the CDR3 is TGTGCCAGCAGCGCGCCTCCAGGGGGCTGGTCCTACGAGCAGTACTTC. Translated, it gives CASSAPPGGWSYEQYF.

V usage is TRBV5-4 and J usage is TRBJ2-1, with 10 positions matching TRBD2. CDR1 and CDR2 from the germline V gene are SGHNT and YYREEE (reference sequence). CDR3 length equals 19 residues. The ends lost 4 bases at V and 5 bases at J; junction bases unmatched: 18. CDR3 coding DNA: TGTGCCAGCAGCCAAGAAGGTCCCCTCCTAGCGGGGGCCCACAATGAGCAGTTCTTC. It encodes CASSQEGPLLAGAHNEQFF.

The chain uses TRBV7-2 and TRBJ2-1, with 8 nucleotides matching TRBD2. Germline V gene lookup returns CDR1 SGHTA and CDR2 FQGNSA. The CDR3 runs to 15 residues. J lost 6 bases, V lost 1 base, and 5 bases had no gene match. The CDR3, as DNA: TGTGCCAGCAGCTTAGAGAGCGGGGGAGGCAATGAGCAGTTCTTC. This encodes CASSLESGGGNEQFF.